These 28 T cell receptor beta chains were sequenced from one sample in a study of lymphopenia after photon versus proton radiotherapy. Sequencing used immunoSEQ multiplex PCR; TCRdb keeps in-frame clones, though not all of them. The sample holds 40,000 to 55,000 clones, approximately 92% seen once. Here the sequenced sample was peripheral blood, taken from a patient treated with photon-based radiotherapy. Receptors originate from a woman aged 40 to 55 with cholangiocarcinoma.

The DNA of the CDR3 is TGTGCCAGTAGCCCCGGGCACCTGAACACTGAAGCTTTCTTT. The encoded protein is CASSPGHLNTEAFF. The V and J genes are TRBV19 and TRBJ1-1; D uncertain. The germline gives CDR1 LNHDA, CDR2 SQIVND (reference sequence). Trimming pared 6 bases from V and 0 bases from J, leaving 11 bases between. This CDR3 is 14 amino acids long.

The J gene is TRBJ1-2, the V gene TRBV27; 7 bases agree with TRBD1. The CDR3 is made up of 16 amino acids. Germline CDR1 and CDR2: MNHEY and SMNVEV (reference sequence). Germline trimming cut 2 bases from V and 4 bases from J; bases unmatched to any gene: 10. In DNA form, the CDR3 reads TGTGCCAGCAGTTTAGAGAGCAGGGGGAATCCCTATGGCTACACCTTC. Translated, it gives CASSLESRGNPYGYTF.

The chain uses TRBV7-9 and TRBJ2-2, with TRBD2 identical over 11 bases. V lost 5 bases to trimming and J lost 9 bases; unmatched junction nucleotides: 8. CDR1 SEHNR and CDR2 FQNEAQ come from the germline V gene (reference sequence). The CDR3 consists of 15 residues. CDR3 residues: CASSPLLAGDRELFF. The CDR3 DNA sequence: TGTGCCAGCAGCCCCCTACTAGCGGGGGATCGGGAGCTGTTTTTT.

The chain recombines TRBV19 with TRBJ2-3, with a possible D match to TRBD2 (5 bases). Germline CDR1 is LNHDA and CDR2 is SQIVND (reference sequence). The CDR3 runs 16 residues. V was shortened by 3 bases and J by 0 bases, with 13 bases between the two germline ends. CDR3 sequence (DNA): TGTGCCAGTAGTATCGAGGGCGGGTCTAGCACAGATACGCAGTATTTT. This gives the protein CASSIEGGSSTDTQYF.

The rearrangement links TRBV11-2 to TRBJ2-5; 8 bases are a match to TRBD2. From germline, CDR1 is SGHAT and CDR2 FQNNGV. The CDR3 loop spans 15 amino acids. Germline trimming cut 11 bases from V and 10 bases from J; bases unmatched to any gene: 21. The CDR3 here is CASRRDAGGEKFQYF. In DNA form, the CDR3 reads TGTGCCTCCCGACGGGATGCGGGGGGCGAAAAGTTCCAGTACTTC.

The rearrangement joins TRBV4-2 to TRBJ1-1, with D hard to call. The CDR3 runs to 15 residues. Germline V lookup: CDR1 LGHNA, CDR2 YNFKEQ. V was cut by 4 bases and J by 0 bases, with 12 bases left in between. CDR3 coding DNA: TGTGCCAGCAGCCCGGGATTGGTGATGAACACTGAAGCTTTCTTT. Its translation is CASSPGLVMNTEAFF.

The CDR3 reads CASSEAVLAEGGDTQYF. CDR3 bases: TGTGCCAGCAGTGAAGCGGTACTAGCGGAGGGTGGAGATACGCAGTATTTT. The chain carries TRBV6-1 and TRBJ2-3; 8 bases align to TRBD2. Germline V gene data show CDR1 as MNHNS and CDR2 as SASEGT. J was trimmed by 5 bases and V by 0 bases; bases with no gene match: 10. This CDR3 is built from 17 residues.

The V call is TRBV30, the J call TRBJ1-6, with D perhaps matching TRBD1 (6 bases). Trimming removed 0 bases from V and 7 bases from J, with 13 bases in between. This CDR3 is built from 15 residues. Germline V lookup: CDR1 GTSNPN, CDR2 SVGIG (reference sequence). The CDR3 DNA is TGTGCCTGGAGTGTTGGGGGGGCGCAGAATTCACCCCTCCACTTT. It is translated as CAWSVGGAQNSPLHF. The full variable domain, its missing parts supplied by reference TRBV30 and TRBJ1-6, is SQTIHQWPATLVQPVGSPLSLECTVEGTSNPNLYWYRQAAGRGLQLLFYSVGIGQISSEVPQNLSASRPQDRQFILSSKKLLLSDSGFYLCAWSVGGAQNSPLHFGNGTRLTVT.

The CDR3 sequence: CASSHPSGVTGEQYF. The CDR3 coding sequence is TGTGCCAGCAGTCACCCCTCCGGGGTGACGGGCGAGCAGTACTTC. V is TRBV6-1 and J is TRBJ2-7; D might be TRBD2 (5 bases). The CDR3 totals 15 residues. Deletions cut 5 bases from V and 6 bases from J, with 20 bases between. Per germline, CDR1 MNHNS and CDR2 SASEGT.

The CDR3 spells CATAGASNYGYTF. The CDR3 DNA reads as TGTGCCACGGCCGGGGCCTCTAACTATGGCTACACCTTC. V usage is TRBV2 and J usage is TRBJ1-2; maybe TRBD1 (5 bases). V lost 10 bases and J 0 bases, leaving 12 bases between the germline ends. CDR3 size: 13 residues. Germline CDR1 is SNHLY and CDR2 is FYNNEI.

The chain employs TRBV4-3 and TRBJ2-7, with a tentative D call TRBD2 (6 bases). CDR1 is LGHNA and CDR2 is YSLEER in the germline V gene. The CDR3 runs 13 residues. V was shortened by 2 bases and J by 9 bases, with 14 bases between the two germline ends. The CDR3, as DNA: TGCGCCAGCAGCCAATTGACGGGAGCCCTGCAGTACTTC. It specifies CASSQLTGALQYF.

V and J are TRBV14 and TRBJ1-5; maybe TRBD1 (6 bases). The CDR3 is 13 amino acids. Trimming took 6 bases from V and 3 from J, leaving 9 bases between them. From germline, CDR1 is SGHDN and CDR2 FVKESK. CDR3 sequence reads: CASSRGYNQPQHF. CDR3 coding DNA: TGTGCCAGCAGTAGGGGGTACAATCAGCCCCAGCATTTT.

The V gene is TRBV5-6, the J gene TRBJ2-1; TRBD2 matches at 12 bases. CDR3 length: 15 residues. Per the germline V gene, CDR1 is SGHDT and CDR2 is YYEEEE. The V segment lost 7 bases and the J segment 5 bases; nucleotides outside the gene matches: 7. For the CDR3, the DNA is TGTGCCAGCGCTCTGGGACTAGCGGGCAACAATGAGCAGTTCTTC. Protein sequence: CASALGLAGNNEQFF.

The chain carries TRBV27 and TRBJ1-2; the D is unclear. The V end was cut by 8 bases, the J end by 0 bases, with 10 bases between. Germline V gene sequence: CDR1 MNHEY, CDR2 SMNVEV (reference sequence). The CDR3 length is 13 residues. In DNA form, the CDR3 reads TGTGCCAGCGACGTCACATCTAACTATGGCTACACCTTC. Its translation is CASDVTSNYGYTF.

V and J are TRBV5-1 and TRBJ2-6; maybe TRBD1 (5 bases). V gave up 1 base and J gave up 1 base, with 12 bases separating them. The CDR3 contains 17 residues. Germline V gene lookup returns CDR1 SGHRS and CDR2 YFSETQ. The DNA for the CDR3 is TGCGCCAGCAGCTTGAACAGGACCCTTTCTGGGGCCAACGTCCTGACTTTC. Its protein product is CASSLNRTLSGANVLTF.

The chain is built from TRBV11-2 and TRBJ2-7; TRBD1 matches 9 bases. CDR1 and CDR2 (germline): SGHAT, FQNNGV. This CDR3 has 13 residues. Trimming at V came to 8 bases and at J to 3 bases, leaving 5 bases not matched to a gene. Here the CDR3 reads CASRPGQGYEQYF. The DNA for the CDR3 is TGTGCCAGCCGCCCGGGACAGGGCTACGAGCAGTACTTC.

This chain connects TRBV4-3 to TRBJ2-3; no definite D call. The V end was cut by 0 bases, the J end by 1 base, with 11 bases between. Per the germline V gene, CDR1 is LGHNA and CDR2 is YSLEER. This CDR3 region has 16 residues. The CDR3 DNA is TGCGCCAGCAGCCAAGAGGGAAGCGCGGGCACAGATACGCAGTATTTT. The encoded protein is CASSQEGSAGTDTQYF.

V is TRBV5-1 and J is TRBJ1-1, with D possibly being TRBD1 (6 bases). CDR3 length: 17 residues. Trimming cost V 1 base and J 1 base, with 17 bases left between them. Per the germline V gene, CDR1 is SGHRS and CDR2 is YFSETQ. The CDR3: CASSLRGGRTSNTEAFF. CDR3 DNA sequence: TGCGCCAGCAGCTTGAGGGGGGGCCGAACATCGAACACTGAAGCTTTCTTT.

This clone was observed a few times. This chain connects TRBV30 to TRBJ2-2, with 7 bases that match TRBD1. After removal of 0 bases from V and 0 bases from J, the junction contained 1 base not matched to a gene. Germline CDR1 and CDR2: GTSNPN and SVGIG (reference sequence). The CDR3 runs to 15 residues. CDR3 protein: CAWSVTGANTGELFF. CDR3 coding DNA: TGTGCCTGGAGTGTAACAGGGGCGAACACCGGGGAGCTGTTTTTT.

This chain connects TRBV2 to TRBJ1-2; no reliable D call. This CDR3 has 15 amino acids. Per germline, CDR1 SNHLY and CDR2 FYNNEI. V was trimmed by 3 bases and J by 6 bases, leaving 17 bases between them. This chain's CDR3 is CASSDSGGGIHGYTF. The DNA for the CDR3 is TGTGCCAGCAGTGACTCTGGAGGAGGGATCCATGGCTACACCTTC.

The rearrangement uses TRBV28 and TRBJ1-2, with 8 bases lining up with TRBD1. The CDR3 has 15 residues. CDR1 is MDHEN, CDR2 SYDVKM, per germline. Trimming removed 3 bases from V and 4 bases from J; junction bases left unmatched: 7. The CDR3, as DNA: TGTGCCAGCAGTTTCCTTATTGGGACAGGCTATGGCTACACCTTC. It specifies CASSFLIGTGYGYTF.

The V call is TRBV27, the J call TRBJ2-3; possible D gene TRBD2, 6 bases. Trimming took off 8 bases at V and 1 base at J, with 19 bases between the two ends. The CDR3 is made up of 16 amino acids. Germline lookup yields CDR1 MNHEY and CDR2 SMNVEV (reference sequence). The CDR3 sequence is CASRRDSGAGTDTQYF. The CDR3 DNA sequence: TGTGCCAGCCGACGCGATTCGGGAGCCGGCACAGATACGCAGTATTTT.

The genes are TRBV6-1 and TRBJ2-3; D is ambiguous. Germline V gene sequence: CDR1 MNHNS, CDR2 SASEGT. Trimming removed 7 bases at V and 0 bases at J, with 11 bases between. CDR3 size: 14 residues. CDR3 residues: CASMAFGSTDTQYF. For the CDR3, the DNA is TGTGCCAGCATGGCCTTTGGGAGCACAGATACGCAGTATTTT.

CDR3 amino acids: CASSADPLGGGYTF. The CDR3 coding sequence is TGCGCCAGCAGTGCTGACCCTCTTGGGGGCGGCTACACCTTC. The genes are TRBV10-2 and TRBJ1-2; tentatively, D is TRBD1 (6 bases). CDR3 length: 14 residues. Germline assignment: CDR1 WSHSY and CDR2 SAAADI. V was clipped by 4 bases and J by 8 bases, with 17 bases between them.

This clone was observed once. The V call is TRBV5-1, the J call TRBJ2-1; tentative D call: TRBD1 (6 bases). CDR1 and CDR2 from the germline V gene are SGHRS and YFSETQ. This CDR3 comprises 14 residues. V lost 0 bases and J lost 5, with 9 bases in between. The CDR3 nucleotides are TGCGCCAGCAGCTTGGGGACAGCCCACAATGAGCAGTTCTTC. This encodes CASSLGTAHNEQFF.

This chain uses TRBV15 with TRBJ2-1; no clear D. Looked up from germline, CDR1 is LNHNV and CDR2 is YYDKDF (reference sequence). The CDR3 contains 16 residues. V shed 0 bases and J shed 5 bases, with 14 bases lying between them. The CDR3 coding sequence is TGTGCCACCAGCAGAGAGTCTAGAGGAAAAAACAATGAGCAGTTCTTC. Translating gives CATSRESRGKNNEQFF.

The table lists this clone with a count of one. The V gene is TRBV5-4, the J gene TRBJ2-7, with 9 bases matching TRBD1. In germline, CDR1 is SGHNT, CDR2 YYREEE (reference sequence). Unmatched junction bases numbered 16, after V lost 5 bases and J lost 1 base. The CDR3 length is 18 residues. The DNA of the CDR3 is TGTGCCAGCAGTCGTAAAAGACCGGGACAGGGTCTTTCCTACGAGCAGTACTTC. Protein sequence: CASSRKRPGQGLSYEQYF.

The chain is built from TRBV19 and TRBJ1-1; no definite D call. Germline lookup yields CDR1 LNHDA and CDR2 SQIVND (reference sequence). The V end lost 6 bases, the J end lost 10 bases, and 12 bases lay between the germline ends. The CDR3 length is 11 residues. The CDR3: CASRATRGAFF. The CDR3 bases are TGTGCCAGTAGAGCAACGCGAGGAGCTTTCTTT.